This T cell receptor beta chain was retrieved from a study of cytomegalovirus exposure and HLA in healthy donors. Study in general: T cells numbering around 180 million yielded around 120 million unique TCR beta sequences in an earlier analysis. An early release of data contained roughly 90 million unique TCRs, which came from HLA-typed donors.

13 Jbeta primers and 60 Vbeta primers were used for the PCR. Sequenced by immunoSEQ multiplex PCR; TCRdb stores in-frame clones only, minus some. The table lists some 130,000 clones, about 74% of them singletons. Remarks on this clone: Its antigen is unknown.

Unrecorded immune exposure was likely among donors, who were nominally healthy when sampled. Study outcomes and limitations: Common viral pathogens (according to a later analysis) appeared linked to several of the most significant clusters.

V lost 4 bases and J 5 bases, leaving 6 bases between the germline ends. CDR3 size: 11 residues. Germline lookup yields CDR1 SGHNT and CDR2 YYREEE (reference sequence). The source material was PBMCs. The rearrangement joins TRBV5-4 to TRBJ2-5; D not certain. The TCR originated in a woman aged 45 to 65 in good health and CMV-seropositive. The CDR3 spells CASSLAETQYF. CDR3 nucleotides: TGTGCCAGCAGCCTGGCGGAGACCCAGTACTTC.